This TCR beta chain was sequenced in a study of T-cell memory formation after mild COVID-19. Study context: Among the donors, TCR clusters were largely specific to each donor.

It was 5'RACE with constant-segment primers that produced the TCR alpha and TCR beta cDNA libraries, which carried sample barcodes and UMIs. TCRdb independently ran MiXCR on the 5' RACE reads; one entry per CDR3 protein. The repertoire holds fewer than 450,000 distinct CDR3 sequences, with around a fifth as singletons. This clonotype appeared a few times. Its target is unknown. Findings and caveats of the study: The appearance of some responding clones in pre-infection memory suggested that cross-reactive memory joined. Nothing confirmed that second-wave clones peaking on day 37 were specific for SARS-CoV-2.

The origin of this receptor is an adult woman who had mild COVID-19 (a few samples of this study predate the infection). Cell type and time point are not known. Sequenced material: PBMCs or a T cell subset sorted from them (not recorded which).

CDR3 coding DNA: TGCGCCAGCAGCCAAGATTGGGGGGATACGCAGTATTTT. Protein product: CASSQDWGDTQYF. The V call is TRBV4-3, the J call TRBJ2-3; D might be TRBD1 or TRBD2, each matching 5 bases. CDR3 length: 13 residues. V lost 0 bases and J lost 6, with 7 bases in between. Germline V CDR1 and CDR2: LGHNA, YSLEER.